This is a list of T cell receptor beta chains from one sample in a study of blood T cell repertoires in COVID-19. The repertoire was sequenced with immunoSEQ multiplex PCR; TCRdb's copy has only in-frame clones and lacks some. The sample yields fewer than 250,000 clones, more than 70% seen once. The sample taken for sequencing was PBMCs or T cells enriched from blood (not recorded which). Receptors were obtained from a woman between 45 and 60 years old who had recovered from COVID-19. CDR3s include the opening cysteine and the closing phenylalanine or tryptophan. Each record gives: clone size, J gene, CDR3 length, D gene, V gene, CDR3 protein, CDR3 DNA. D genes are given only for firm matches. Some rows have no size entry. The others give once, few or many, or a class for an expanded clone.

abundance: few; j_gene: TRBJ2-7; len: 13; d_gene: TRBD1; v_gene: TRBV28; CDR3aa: CASSLLTGHEQYF; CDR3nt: TGTGCCAGCAGTTTATTGACAGGGCACGAGCAGTACTTC
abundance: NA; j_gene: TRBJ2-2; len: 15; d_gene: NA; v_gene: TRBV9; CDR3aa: CASSVAGVLAGELFF; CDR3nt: TGTGCCAGCAGCGTAGCAGGGGTTTTGGCCGGGGAGCTGTTTTTT
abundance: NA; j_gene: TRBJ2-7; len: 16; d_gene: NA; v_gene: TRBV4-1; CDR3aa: CASSQAPGPRSYEQYF; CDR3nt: TGCGCCAGCAGCCAAGCGCCGGGTCCGCGGTCCTACGAGCAGTACTTC
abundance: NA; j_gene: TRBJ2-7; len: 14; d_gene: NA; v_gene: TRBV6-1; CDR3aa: CASSEYVGVYEQYF; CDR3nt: TGTGCCAGCAGTGAATATGTGGGAGTCTACGAGCAGTACTTC
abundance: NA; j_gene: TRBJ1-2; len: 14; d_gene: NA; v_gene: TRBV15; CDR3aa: CATSKRGPNYGYTF; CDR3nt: TGTGCCACCAGCAAAAGGGGTCCTAACTATGGCTACACCTTC
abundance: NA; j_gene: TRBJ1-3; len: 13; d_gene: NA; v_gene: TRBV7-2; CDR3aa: CASSLALGNTIYF; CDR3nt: TGTGCCAGCAGCTTAGCTCTCGGAAACACCATATATTTT
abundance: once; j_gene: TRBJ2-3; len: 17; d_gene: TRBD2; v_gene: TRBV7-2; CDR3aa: CASSLEGTSGKSDTQYF; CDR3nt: TGTGCCAGCAGCTTAGAAGGGACTAGCGGGAAGTCAGATACGCAGTATTTT
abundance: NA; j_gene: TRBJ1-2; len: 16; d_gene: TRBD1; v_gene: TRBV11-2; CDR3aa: CASSPLGQELNYGYTF; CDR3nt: TGTGCCAGCAGCCCCCTTGGACAGGAACTTAACTATGGCTACACCTTC
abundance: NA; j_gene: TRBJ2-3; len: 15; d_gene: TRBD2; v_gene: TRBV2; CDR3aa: CASRPLAGSTDTQYF; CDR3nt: TGTGCCAGCAGACCCCTAGCGGGGAGCACAGATACGCAGTATTTT
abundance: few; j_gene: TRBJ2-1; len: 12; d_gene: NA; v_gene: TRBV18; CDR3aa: CASSEIYNEQFF; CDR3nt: TGTGCCAGCTCAGAGATCTACAATGAGCAGTTCTTC
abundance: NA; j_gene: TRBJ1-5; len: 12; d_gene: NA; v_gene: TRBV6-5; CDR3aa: CASRDSNQSQHF; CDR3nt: TGTGCCAGCCGAGATAGCAATCAGTCCCAGCATTTT
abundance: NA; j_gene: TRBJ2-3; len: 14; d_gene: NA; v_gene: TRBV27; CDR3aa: CASSTLPRGDTQYF; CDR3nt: TGTGCCAGCAGTACCCTCCCCCGGGGGGATACGCAGTATTTT
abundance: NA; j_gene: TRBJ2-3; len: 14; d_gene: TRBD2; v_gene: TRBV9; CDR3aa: CASCPGLAGSAQYF; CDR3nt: TGTGCCAGCTGCCCGGGACTAGCGGGATCGGCGCAGTATTTT
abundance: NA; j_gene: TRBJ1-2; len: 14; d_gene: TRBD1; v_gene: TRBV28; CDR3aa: CASAMEDRDYGYTF; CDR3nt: TGTGCCAGCGCGATGGAAGACAGGGACTATGGCTACACCTTC
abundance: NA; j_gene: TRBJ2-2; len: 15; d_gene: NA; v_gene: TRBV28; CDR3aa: CASSRYGRGTGELFF; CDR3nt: TGTGCCAGCAGTAGATACGGGAGAGGCACCGGGGAGCTGTTTTTT
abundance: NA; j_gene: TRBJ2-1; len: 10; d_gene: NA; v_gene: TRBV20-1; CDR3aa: CSARSGEQFF; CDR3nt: TGCAGTGCTAGATCCGGTGAGCAGTTCTTC
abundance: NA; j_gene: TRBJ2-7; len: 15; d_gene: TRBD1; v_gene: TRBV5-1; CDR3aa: CASSLGDRYSYEQYF; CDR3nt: TGCGCCAGCAGCTTGGGGGACAGGTACTCCTACGAGCAGTACTTC
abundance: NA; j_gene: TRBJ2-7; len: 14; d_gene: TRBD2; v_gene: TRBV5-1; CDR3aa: CASSAGLGVYEQYF; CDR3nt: TGCGCCAGCAGCGCGGGACTAGGTGTCTACGAGCAGTACTTC
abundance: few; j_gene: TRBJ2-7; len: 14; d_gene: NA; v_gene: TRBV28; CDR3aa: CASSPITRAYEQYF; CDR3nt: TGTGCCAGCAGTCCGATAACGAGGGCCTACGAGCAGTACTTC
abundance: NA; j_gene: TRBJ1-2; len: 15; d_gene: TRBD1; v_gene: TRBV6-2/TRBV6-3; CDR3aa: CASSPQRQGGFGYTF; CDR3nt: TGTGCCAGCAGTCCCCAGCGACAGGGGGGCTTTGGCTACACCTTC
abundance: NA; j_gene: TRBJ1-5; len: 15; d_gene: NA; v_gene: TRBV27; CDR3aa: CASSPNPPPRQPQHF; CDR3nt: TGTGCCAGCAGTCCCAACCCCCCCCCGAGGCAGCCCCAGCATTTT
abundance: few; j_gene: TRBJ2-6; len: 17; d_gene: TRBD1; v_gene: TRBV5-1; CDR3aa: CASRSGTAFSGANVLTF; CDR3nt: TGCGCCAGCAGGTCCGGGACAGCCTTTTCTGGGGCCAACGTCCTGACTTTC
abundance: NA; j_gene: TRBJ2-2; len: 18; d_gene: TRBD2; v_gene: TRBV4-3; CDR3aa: CASSQEYGLAGNTGELFF; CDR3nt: TGCGCCAGCAGCCAAGAATACGGACTAGCGGGGAACACCGGGGAGCTGTTTTTT
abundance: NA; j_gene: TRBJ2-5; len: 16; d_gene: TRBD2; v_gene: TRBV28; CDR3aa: CASSLLGTSAQETQYF; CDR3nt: TGTGCCAGCAGTTTATTGGGGACTAGCGCTCAAGAGACCCAGTACTTC
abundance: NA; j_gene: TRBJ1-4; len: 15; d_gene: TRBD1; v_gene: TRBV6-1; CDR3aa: CASSERTGDSEKLFF; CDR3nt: TGTGCCAGCAGTGAAAGGACAGGGGACAGTGAAAAACTGTTTTTT
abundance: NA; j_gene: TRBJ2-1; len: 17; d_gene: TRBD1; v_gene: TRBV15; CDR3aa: CATSGGGPGQGYNEQFF; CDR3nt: TGTGCCACCAGCGGAGGGGGCCCGGGACAGGGCTACAATGAGCAGTTCTTC
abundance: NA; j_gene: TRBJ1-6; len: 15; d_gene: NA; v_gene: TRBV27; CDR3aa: CASSLAGTLNSPLHF; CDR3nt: TGTGCCAGCAGTCTCGCCGGGACTCTCAATTCACCCCTCCACTTT
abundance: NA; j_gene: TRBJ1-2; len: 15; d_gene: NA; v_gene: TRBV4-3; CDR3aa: CASSQDQGISYGYTF; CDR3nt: TGCGCCAGCAGCCAAGACCAGGGGATTTCCTATGGCTACACCTTC